The source of this TCR beta chain is a study of CD8 T cells in ankylosing spondylitis. Trimming took off 4 bases at V and 6 bases at J, with 10 bases between the two ends. The CDR3 has 12 residues. CDR1 is SGDLS, CDR2 YYNGEE, per germline. Quantitative molecular-barcoded 5'-RACE generated the TCR beta libraries. TCRdb ran MiXCR on the 5' RACE reads and lists one entry per CDR3 protein. The data show about 42,000 distinct CDR3 sequences, with 3.5% to 4% seen just once and about 4% held by the top ten. Findings of the study overall: Made up of eight highly homologous variants, a TCR beta motif appeared characteristic of ankylosing spondylitis blood.

This clonotype was seen ten or more times. Its specificity is not known. This clonotype was sampled from a female donor with ankylosing spondylitis or in good health (not recorded which). The chain joins TRBV9 to TRBJ1-1; no definite D call. Sample: blood, either unsorted or a sorted T cell fraction (not recorded which). The CDR3 bases are TGTGCCAGCAGCCCTACCCTCCCTGAAGCTTTCTTT. Amino acid sequence: CASSPTLPEAFF.